These 14 T cell receptor beta chains share one sample of origin, sequenced in a study of blood T cell repertoires in COVID-19. TCRdb keeps only in-frame clones here, not all; method: immunoSEQ multiplex PCR. This sample has 90,000 to 120,000 clones; roughly 92% occur once, and the top ten carry under 7.5%. Sequenced input: peripheral blood. All receptors come from a man in his 70s with acute or convalescent COVID-19.

The rearrangement links TRBV28 to TRBJ1-5; D ambiguous. This CDR3 spans 17 amino acids. Between the trimmed V and J ends, which lost 3 bases and 1 base, there was a span of 16 bases. CDR1 MDHEN and CDR2 SYDVKM come from the germline V gene. This CDR3 is CASSLHGGMRSNQPQHF. For the CDR3, the DNA is TGTGCCAGCAGTTTGCACGGAGGGATGAGAAGCAATCAGCCCCAGCATTTT.

V is TRBV12-3 or TRBV12-4 and J is TRBJ2-7; 7 positions match TRBD1. The CDR3 has 13 amino acids. J was trimmed by 4 bases and V by 6 bases; bases with no gene match: 6. This CDR3 reads CASSGNRGYEQYF. CDR3 sequence (DNA): TGTGCCAGCAGCGGAAACAGGGGTTACGAGCAGTACTTC.

The gene calls are TRBV21-1 and TRBJ2-7; the table's D call, TRBD1, was not checked against the DNA. TRBV21-1 counts as a pseudogene. The CDR3 is 14 amino acids. CDR3 in amino acids: CASIPTSTGTEQYF. In nucleotides, the CDR3 is TGTGCCAGCATTCCCACCTCCACAGGGACCGAGCAGTACTTC.

The chain couples TRBV30 to TRBJ2-2; D call uncertain. Germline loops: CDR1 GTSNPN, CDR2 SVGIG (reference sequence). The CDR3 totals 13 residues. Trimming cost V 4 bases and J 8 bases, with 14 bases left between them. CDR3 sequence: CAWKSPYWGELFF. CDR3 DNA: TGTGCCTGGAAGTCGCCCTATTGGGGGGAGCTGTTTTTT.

The rearrangement uses TRBV7-9 and TRBJ1-4; TRBD1 might be the D (5 bases). Trimming left V 1 base short and J 8 bases short, with 8 bases between. Germline loops: CDR1 SEHNR, CDR2 FQNEAQ (reference sequence). This CDR3 contains 13 residues. CDR3: CASSLGGGEKLFF. CDR3 nucleotide sequence: TGTGCCAGCAGCTTAGGCGGGGGGGAAAAACTGTTTTTT. Full variable domain (remainder filled in from reference TRBV7-9 and TRBJ1-4): DTGVSQNPRHKITKRGQNVTFRCDPISEHNRLYWYRQTLGQGPEFLTYFQNEAQLEKSRLLSDRFSAERPKGSFSTLEIQRTEQGDSAMYLCASSLGGGEKLFFGSGTQLSVL.

The chain carries TRBV10-1 and TRBJ2-3, with 7 bases that match TRBD2. V was clipped by 7 bases and J by 4 bases; unmatched bases: 5. The germline CDR1 and CDR2 sequences are WNHNN and SYGVQD (reference sequence). This CDR3 has 13 amino acids. The CDR3: CASKERGSDTQYF. CDR3 DNA sequence: TGCGCCAGCAAAGAGCGGGGCTCAGATACGCAGTATTTT.

The chain links TRBV27 to TRBJ1-1; 7 nucleotides agree with TRBD1. Trimming at V came to 6 bases and at J to 7 bases, leaving 8 bases not matched to a gene. Germline CDR1 MNHEY, CDR2 SMNVEV (reference sequence). The CDR3 is 13 residues long. The CDR3 loop is CASRAGGEIEAFF. The DNA of the CDR3 is TGTGCCAGCAGAGCAGGGGGTGAGATTGAAGCTTTCTTT.

The chain links TRBV29-1 to TRBJ2-7, with a possible D match to TRBD1 (6 bases). Trimming cost V 6 bases and J 5 bases, with 14 bases left between them. Germline CDR1 reads SQVTM; CDR2 reads ANQGSEA. The CDR3 sequence is 12 residues long. The CDR3 coding sequence is TGCAGCGTCACCATACAGGGAAACGAGCAGTACTTC. It translates to CSVTIQGNEQYF.

The CDR3: CASSQFSLAGNYEQYF. CDR3 nucleotides: TGTGCCAGCAGCCAGTTTAGCCTAGCGGGAAACTACGAGCAGTACTTC. The chain links TRBV4-2 to TRBJ2-7; 9 bases fit TRBD2. The germline V gene encodes CDR1 LGHNA and CDR2 YNFKEQ. CDR3 length: 16 residues. Germline trimming cut 3 bases from V and 3 bases from J; bases unmatched to any gene: 9.

This chain joins TRBV27 and TRBJ2-3; D possibly corresponds to TRBD1 (7 bases). Germline CDR1 and CDR2: MNHEY and SMNVEV (reference sequence). Trimming removed 3 bases at V and 2 bases at J, with 12 bases between. The CDR3 is 15 residues long. This CDR3 is CASSLRRGHTDTQYF. The CDR3 DNA reads TGTGCCAGCAGTTTGCGGAGGGGGCACACAGATACGCAGTATTTT.

This clone has only a few counts. V is TRBV5-1 and J is TRBJ2-5; 8 bases map to TRBD2. Unmatched junction bases numbered 7, after V lost 4 bases and J lost 2 bases. CDR3 length: 15 residues. Germline V CDR1 and CDR2: SGHRS, YFSETQ. CDR3 protein: CASSPTSGLQETQYF. CDR3 DNA: TGCGCCAGCAGCCCCACTAGCGGATTACAAGAGACCCAGTACTTC.

The chain links TRBV7-5 to TRBJ2-3; the table's D call of TRBD2 was not tested on the DNA. TRBV7-5 corresponds to a pseudogene. This CDR3 contains 15 residues. This CDR3 reads CVRSPSGRGTDTQYF. DNA of the CDR3: TGTGTCAGAAGCCCCAGCGGGAGGGGCACAGATACGCAGTATTTT.

The rearrangement uses TRBV6-4 and TRBJ1-5, with 7 bases fitting TRBD1. The CDR3 covers 18 residues. Germline lookup yields CDR1 MRHNA and CDR2 SNTAGT. V was pared by 6 bases and J by 0 bases, with 14 bases of the junction left unmatched. The CDR3 DNA is TGTGCCAGCAGAAGACCGGGACAGAAAATTTATAGCAATCAGCCCCAGCATTTT. Translated: CASRRPGQKIYSNQPQHF.

This chain uses TRBV24-1 with TRBJ1-1; 8 nucleotides match TRBD1. Germline V CDR1 and CDR2: KGHDR, SFDVKD. V was clipped by 9 bases and J by 1 base; unmatched bases: 3. The CDR3 consists of 13 residues. The CDR3 loop is CATSGGWNTEAFF. In DNA form, the CDR3 reads TGTGCCACCTCAGGGGGCTGGAACACTGAAGCTTTCTTT.